These 19 T cell receptor beta chains originate from one sample sequenced in a study of blood T cell repertoires in COVID-19. The method was immunoSEQ multiplex PCR; TCRdb's version includes in-frame clones alone and lacks a portion of them. Here the sample spans 39,000 or so clones, roughly four fifths being singletons. Sequencing was performed on peripheral blood. These receptor sequences come from a man aged 35-49 years with active or convalescent COVID-19.

This clone is a singleton in its sample. V and J are TRBV29-1 and TRBJ1-3; D gene unclear. V was shortened by 5 bases and J by 0 bases, with 17 bases between the two germline ends. The CDR3 loop spans 16 amino acids. Germline CDR1 SQVTM, CDR2 ANQGSEA. The CDR3 DNA sequence: TGCAGCGTTCTGCCCTCCGCGGTTAGCTCTGGAAACACCATATATTTT. As protein: CSVLPSAVSSGNTIYF.

This rearrangement joins TRBV24-1 to TRBJ2-7; D is possibly TRBD2 (6 bases). V lost 3 bases to trimming and J lost 0 bases, with 17 bases between them. CDR1 is KGHDR, CDR2 SFDVKD, per germline. CDR3 length: 17 amino acids. The CDR3: CATSDPAGSQLSYEQYF. For the CDR3, the DNA is TGTGCCACCAGTGATCCTGCGGGGTCCCAACTCTCCTACGAGCAGTACTTC.

This rearrangement joins TRBV19 to TRBJ2-1; possibly TRBD2 for D (5 bases). Trimming stripped 5 bases from V and 8 bases from J, with 19 bases between. Germline CDR1 and CDR2: LNHDA and SQIVND (reference sequence). The CDR3 is 15 amino acids. DNA of the CDR3: TGTGCCAGTAGTGAGGCGGGTATTGGTACCCATGAGCAGTTCTTC. As protein: CASSEAGIGTHEQFF.

This clone is termed medium-sized (0.01 to 0.1%). V gene TRBV11-2 combines with J gene TRBJ2-7; 9 nucleotides line up with TRBD1. The CDR3 runs 15 residues. The V gene's germline CDR1 is SGHAT and CDR2 FQNNGV. V gave up 5 bases and J gave up 5 bases; unmatched junction bases: 10. The CDR3 DNA sequence: TGTGCCAGCAGCACCCCCGGGACAGGGACCCACGAGCAGTACTTC. Translation: CASSTPGTGTHEQYF.

V is TRBV14 and J is TRBJ1-6, with a weak D call TRBD1 (6 bases). Germline V gene lookup returns CDR1 SGHDN and CDR2 FVKESK. CDR3 length: 16 residues. V shed 5 bases and J shed 9 bases, with 20 bases lying between them. CDR3 sequence reads: CASSLRGGARASPLHF. The CDR3 DNA sequence: TGTGCCAGCAGCTTAAGGGGGGGAGCAAGAGCTTCACCCCTCCACTTT.

The rearrangement joins TRBV2 to TRBJ1-3, with D tentatively TRBD1 (5 bases). Trimming left V 4 bases short and J 7 bases short, with 17 bases between. Looked up from germline, CDR1 is SNHLY and CDR2 is FYNNEI. The CDR3 spans 15 residues. The CDR3 here is CASSVSGFGYNTIYF. The DNA for the CDR3 is TGTGCCAGCAGTGTCTCAGGGTTCGGTTACAACACCATATATTTT.

The rearrangement uses TRBV21-1 and TRBJ1-2. TRBV21-1 is noted as a pseudogene. The CDR3 length is 13 residues. The CDR3 is CASSKAGGYGYTF. The CDR3 region has the DNA TGTGCCAGCAGCAAAGCGGGGGGTTATGGCTACACCTTC.

J is TRBJ2-3 and V is TRBV2, with TRBD2 identical over 8 bases. Looked up from germline, CDR1 is SNHLY and CDR2 is FYNNEI. The ends lost 6 bases at V and 5 bases at J; junction bases unmatched: 7. The CDR3 is 14 residues long. The chain's CDR3 is CASSPGGAVDTQYF. CDR3 sequence (DNA): TGTGCCAGCAGCCCCGGGGGGGCGGTAGATACGCAGTATTTT.

This clone was seen more than once but under ten times. This chain connects TRBV11-2 to TRBJ2-5, with D possibly being TRBD1 (6 bases). Germline V CDR1 and CDR2: SGHAT, FQNNGV. Trimming took 3 bases from V and 2 from J, leaving 13 bases between them. This CDR3 spans 15 amino acids. The CDR3, as DNA: TGTGCCAGCAGCTTCCTACAGGGTCTTCAAGAGACCCAGTACTTC. This encodes CASSFLQGLQETQYF.

The chain recombines TRBV6-5 with TRBJ1-1; unclear D gene. V was trimmed by 6 bases and J by 0 bases, leaving 11 bases between them. In germline, CDR1 is MNHEY, CDR2 SVGAGI. The CDR3 is 14 residues long. In nucleotides, the CDR3 is TGTGCCAGCAGACCCGGACTTTTGAACACTGAAGCTTTCTTT. It is translated as CASRPGLLNTEAFF.

The V call is TRBV7-3, the J call TRBJ1-6; possible D gene TRBD1, 5 bases. Germline V gene sequence: CDR1 SGHTA, CDR2 FQGTGA. The CDR3 covers 15 residues. The ends were cut back, 5 bases at V and 10 bases at J, with 18 bases in the middle. In DNA form, the CDR3 reads TGTGCCAGCAGCCGGAAAGGTGGAGGGGTATCACCCCTCCACTTT. Translation gives CASSRKGGGVSPLHF.

The chain has TRBV2 and TRBJ1-5; D is perhaps TRBD1 (5 bases). V gave up 4 bases and J gave up 4 bases, with 11 bases separating them. Per the germline V gene, CDR1 is SNHLY and CDR2 is FYNNEI. This CDR3 is 14 amino acids long. The CDR3 loop is CASSAETVNQPQHF. In DNA, the CDR3 is TGTGCCAGCAGTGCAGAGACAGTAAATCAGCCCCAGCATTTT.

This rearrangement joins TRBV7-6 to TRBJ1-1, with 12 positions matching TRBD1. This CDR3 comprises 15 residues. The germline V gene encodes CDR1 SGHVS and CDR2 FNYEAQ. J gave up 8 bases and V 0 bases, and 4 bases lay outside the gene matches. CDR3 protein: CASSLAGQGAAEAFF. CDR3 DNA sequence: TGTGCCAGCAGCTTAGCGGGACAGGGGGCAGCGGAAGCTTTCTTT.

This rearrangement joins TRBV4-3 to TRBJ1-2, with 7 bases fitting TRBD1. This CDR3 spans 13 amino acids. V was clipped by 2 bases and J by 7 bases; unmatched bases: 4. Germline V gene data show CDR1 as LGHNA and CDR2 as YSLEER. CDR3 sequence (DNA): TGCGCCAGCAGCCAAAAAGGGGACAGTGGCTACACCTTC. This sequence encodes CASSQKGDSGYTF.

The chain uses TRBV29-1 and TRBJ1-6; D is possibly TRBD1 (6 bases). Deletions cut 5 bases from V and 6 bases from J, with 11 bases between. CDR3 length equals 13 residues. CDR1 is SQVTM and CDR2 is ANQGSEA in the germline V gene. The CDR3 DNA sequence: TGCAGCGTTAGAGGGGGAGTTAATTCACCCCTCCACTTT. Translated, it gives CSVRGGVNSPLHF.

A few counts support this clone. The genes are TRBV7-2 and TRBJ1-5; TRBD1 might be the D (5 bases). The CDR3 is made up of 15 amino acids. CDR1 and CDR2 (germline): SGHTA, FQGNSA. The ends were cut back, 0 bases at V and 1 base at J, with 7 bases in the middle. CDR3 bases: TGTGCCAGCAGCTTAGCCCAGGGCAGCAATCAGCCCCAGCATTTT. The encoded protein is CASSLAQGSNQPQHF.

The chain is built from TRBV27 and TRBJ2-7; 10 nucleotides agree with TRBD2. Looked up from germline, CDR1 is MNHEY and CDR2 is SMNVEV (reference sequence). CDR3 length: 14 residues. V lost 0 bases, J lost 13 bases, and 9 bases stayed unmatched. The DNA for the CDR3 is TGTGCCAGCAGTTTATCGCCCCAGGGACTAGCGCCTTACTTC. This sequence encodes CASSLSPQGLAPYF.

This rearrangement joins TRBV28 to TRBJ1-5, with unresolved D. CDR3 length: 15 amino acids. V shed 4 bases and J shed 0 bases, with 10 bases lying between them. Germline loops: CDR1 MDHEN, CDR2 SYDVKM. The CDR3 DNA is TGTGCCAGCAGTTCCGCGGAGCATAGCAATCAGCCCCAGCATTTT. This codes for CASSSAEHSNQPQHF. The full variable domain, completed using reference TRBV28 and TRBJ1-5, is DVKVTQSSRYLVKRTGEKVFLECVQDMDHENMFWYRQDPGLGLRLIYFSYDVKMKEKGDIPEGYSVSREKKERFSLILESASTNQTSMYLCASSSAEHSNQPQHFGDGTRLSIL.

This clone was detected only once. The chain couples TRBV4-1 to TRBJ2-1, with 10 bases aligning to TRBD1. This CDR3 is 12 amino acids long. Unmatched junction bases numbered 4, after V lost 3 bases and J lost 14 bases. Germline CDR1 and CDR2: MGHRA and YSYEKL. CDR3 DNA sequence: TGCGCCAGCAGCCACATCGGGACAGGGGAGTTCTTC. Translated, it gives CASSHIGTGEFF.